This TCR beta chain is drawn from a study of T cells in Graves' hyperthyroidism and ophthalmopathy. The study included ophthalmopathy patients with Clinical Activity Score at least 3, NOSPECS grade at least 4 and duration under 3 months. Each 10 ml fresh peripheral blood draw supplied the PBMCs. Germline V gives CDR1 GTSNPN, CDR2 SVGIG (reference sequence). V was trimmed by 4 bases and J by 5 bases, leaving 15 bases between them. This CDR3 comprises 14 residues. Study-wide results and limits: Appearing also in blood were most of the thyroid clonotypes expanded above 0.001.

This clonotype was seen ten or more times. The antigen remains unidentified. The TCR beta CDR3 regions underwent amplification using RNA transcripts as the source. The TCR CDR3 was amplified in a first-round RT-PCR using the HTBI primer set. TCRdb used MiXCR to reprocess the multiplex PCR reads, holding one entry per CDR3 protein. This table holds roughly 280,000 distinct CDR3 sequences, about 20% found once. Sequences were obtained from blood. The V call is TRBV30, the J call TRBJ2-1; D is undetermined. The TCR originated in a man aged 30 to 39 with Graves' ophthalmopathy. The CDR3 spells CAWTPISTNNEQFF. The CDR3 DNA follows: TGTGCCTGGACTCCTATTTCAACGAACAATGAGCAGTTCTTC.